This T cell receptor (beta chain) was recorded in a study of T-cell reconstitution after alpha-beta-depleted transplantation in children. The CDR3 totals 14 residues. The germline V gene has CDR1 DFQATT and CDR2 SNEGSKA (reference sequence). V was cut by 2 bases and J by 8 bases, with 16 bases left in between. Only one count was recorded for this clonotype. Its target is unknown. TCRbeta library preparation incorporated unique molecular identifiers. TCRdb re-called the PCR reads through MiXCR, storing one row per CDR3 protein. The sample lists about 440,000 distinct CDR3 sequences, 43% occurring once. General study results and limits: Alpha-beta T cells present about two months after transplant were reported to originate from several hundred expanded graft clones. Some patients owed their high day-60 TCRbeta diversity to surviving recipient T cells and thymic progenitors. Hyperexpanded clones declined; after one year, newly produced T cells mostly supplied diversity.

Material: PBMCs, obtained before TCRalphabeta/CD19-depleted stem cell transplant. The genes are TRBV20-1 and TRBJ2-1; a weak D match, TRBD2 (6 bases). The receptor was derived from a girl aged 2 to 9 with aplastic anemia, due to receive a stem cell transplant. The CDR3 loop reads CSARTGVTGDEQFF. In nucleotides, the CDR3 is TGCAGTGCTAGAACAGGCGTGACGGGAGATGAGCAGTTCTTC.